The 10 T cell receptor beta chains given below trace back to one sample, sequenced in a study of CD8+CD57+ T cells in acquired aplastic anemia. Genomic DNA provided the template from which TCR beta VDJ and CDR3 profiles were obtained. TCRdb analysed the reads with MiXCR anew, one entry per CDR3 protein. The table has approximately 250,000 distinct CDR3 sequences, 82% seen once. Flow cytometry had shown expanded CD8+CD57+ cells in the patients chosen for sequencing. Sequences were obtained from sorted CD4+, CD8+, or CD8+CD57+ T cells (not recorded which) from PBMCs. These receptor sequences come from a human donor with aplastic anemia.

This clonotype was picked up one time. The chain is built from TRBV29-1 and TRBJ1-2; D gene unclear. This CDR3 is 13 amino acids long. V lost 3 bases and J lost 7, with 15 bases in between. Germline V CDR1 and CDR2: SQVTM, ANQGSEA. The CDR3 nucleotides read TGCAGCGTTGAGGAGGGTCCGCTCGGTGGCTACACCTTC. Residues: CSVEEGPLGGYTF.

Regarding this clonotype: Because the CDR3 is missing its conserved closing phenylalanine or tryptophan, this is likely a read error. This chain connects TRBV7-8 to TRBJ2-5, with D perhaps matching TRBD1 (9 bases). The CDR3 length is 12 residues. The germline gives CDR1 SGHVS, CDR2 FQNEAQ. Trimming removed 9 bases from V and 8 bases from J, with 16 bases in between. The CDR3 coding sequence is TGTGCCAGACAGGGGGCGGGGGGTACCCAGTACCTC. Translating it yields CARQGAGGTQYL.

Concerning this clonotype: The CDR3 ends on some other residue instead of the conserved phenylalanine or tryptophan, so this is likely a read error. The DNA is left out, because the CDR3 cannot be placed on it with certainty; the CDR3 is given as TCRdb lists it. The genes are TRBV2 and TRBJ2-5; the DNA was not compared with TRBD1, the D call given in the table. In germline, CDR1 is SNHLY, CDR2 FYNNEI. The CDR3 is made up of 15 amino acids, end residues included. This CDR3 reads CASGDSGTWAQSFYS.

This chain joins TRBV5-1 and TRBJ2-3, with D possibly being TRBD1 (6 bases). Germline V lookup: CDR1 SGHRS, CDR2 YFSETQ. The CDR3 sequence is 13 residues long. V shed 2 bases and J shed 11 bases, with 15 bases lying between them. CDR3 DNA: TGCGCCAGCAGCTTCGGGACATACAACAAGCAGTATTTT. This sequence encodes CASSFGTYNKQYF.

J is TRBJ2-7 and V is TRBV5-1; 13 bases are a match to TRBD2. The CDR3 loop spans 18 amino acids. The germline V gene encodes CDR1 SGHRS and CDR2 YFSETQ. The CDR3 loop is CASSLGTSGTALSYEQYV. CDR3 DNA: TGTGCCAGCAGCTTAGGGACTAGCGGGACAGCCCTTTCCTACGAGCAGTACGTC.

With regard to this clonotype: One end of the junction fails to match germline, which may point to a read error. The DNA for the CDR3 is TGTGCCAGCAGCCCTGGACTAGCCTACAATAAGCAGTTTTTT. Translation: CASSPGLAYNKQFF. The chain employs TRBV7-2 and TRBJ2-3, with 8 bases that match TRBD2. Looked up from germline, CDR1 is SGHTA and CDR2 is FQGNSA. The CDR3 runs to 14 residues.

As concerns this clonotype: Mismatch with germline at one junction end may stem from a read error. The rearrangement joins TRBV11-3 to TRBJ1-5; no definite D call. Germline V lookup: CDR1 SGHNT, CDR2 YENEEA. The CDR3 spans 12 residues. CDR3 region: CASSLDLEAQHF. The CDR3 bases are TGTGCCAGCAGCCTAGATCTGGAGGCCCAGCATTTT.

This clonotype was counted a few times. A read error may produce the germline difference seen at one junction end. The chain joins TRBV7-3 to TRBJ2-3, with a tentative D call TRBD2 (6 bases). Per the germline V gene, CDR1 is SGHTA and CDR2 is FQGTGA. This CDR3 has 14 residues. The CDR3 bases are TGTGCCAGCAGTTCTACCGGGACTTCGGGAGAGACCCAGTTT. Translating gives CASSSTGTSGETQF. Full variable domain (remainder filled in from reference TRBV7-3 and TRBJ2-3): GAGVSQTPSNKVTEKGKYVELRCDPISGHTALYWYRQSLGQGPEFLIYFQGTGAADDSGLPNDRFFAVRPEGSVSTLKIQRTERGDSAVYLCASSSTGTSGETQFGPGTRLTVL.

This chain joins TRBV7-8 and TRBJ1-1, with D possibly TRBD1 on 5 matching bases. Trimming pared 5 bases from V and 6 bases from J, leaving 25 bases between. Germline assignment: CDR1 SGHVS and CDR2 FQNEAQ. This CDR3 spans 17 amino acids. The CDR3 DNA is TGTGCCAGCAGCCCCCCCGGGATAGGGGATTTGGAGTCTGAAGCTTTCTTT. This codes for CASSPPGIGDLESEAFF.

J is TRBJ2-3 and V is TRBV7-2, with 7 bases that match TRBD1. J lost 9 bases, V lost 4 bases, and 10 bases had no gene match. Germline assignment: CDR1 SGHTA and CDR2 FQGNSA. The CDR3 extends over 14 amino acids. CDR3: CASSSATGPDTQYF. The DNA for the CDR3 is TGTGCCAGCAGCTCCGCGACAGGGCCCGACACGCAGTATTTT.